Sequencing of this T cell receptor (beta chain) was carried out in a study of control samples from healthy donors and cancer patients. The method was immunoSEQ multiplex PCR; TCRdb's version includes in-frame clones alone and lacks a portion of them. Of roughly 80,000 clones in the sample, around 92% were seen once. The CDR3 has 14 amino acids. The germline gives CDR1 MNHEY, CDR2 SVGAGI. Deletions cut 5 bases from V and 4 bases from J, with 15 bases between. The gene calls are TRBV6-5 and TRBJ2-7; TRBD1 might be the D (6 bases). The clonotype comes from a man over 45 in good health. The material sequenced was blood. DNA of the CDR3: TGTGCCAGCAGTCTAGACAGGAGCTTATACGAGCAGTACTTC. This translates into CASSLDRSLYEQYF.